Listed below are T cell receptor beta chains from one sample, sequenced in a study of blood T cell repertoires in COVID-19. TCRdb's table, derived via immunoSEQ multiplex PCR, lists solely in-frame clones and lacks some. The sample includes roughly 110,000 clones, more than 80% of them seen just once. Input material: peripheral blood. The receptors come from a woman between 50 and 59 years old with acute or convalescent COVID-19. CDR3s leave out the opening cysteine and the closing phenylalanine or tryptophan.

cdr3_length v_call cdr3_aa
11 TRBV10-3 AISESGGATIY
11 TRBV11-3 ASSLNYQETQY
13 TRBV15 ATSRGGYQRTEAF
12 TRBV10-3 AISEDRLNTEAF
13 TRBV7-2 ASSPPLAGGFEQY
12 TRBV3-1/TRBV3-2 ASSQDYGNTEAF
13 TRBV27 ASSLSTGVRYEQY
9 TRBV12-3/TRBV12-4 ASSLSGQGT
12 TRBV6-5 ASSSGTDNQPQH
13 TRBV5-4 ASSPTERLVLPQH
12 TRBV7-9 ASSLGWGEETQY
12 TRBV6-1 ASSEGTGGHTIY
12 TRBV20-1 SASMGEGGQPQH
11 TRBV19 ASWRGNTGELF
13 TRBV9 ASSPRGTGDSEAF
14 TRBV2 ASSGHQDSPANEQF
11 TRBV10-3 ATRTRETGELF
12 TRBV28 ASREGQPGNTIY
10 TRBV11-2 ASSSLGTEAF
12 TRBV6-2/TRBV6-3 ASSRTGGWTEAF
12 TRBV29-1 SVHLRGGTTEAF
13 TRBV7-9 ASILGLGSTDTQY
13 TRBV6-5 ASLLAGVSPDTQY
15 TRBV5-6 ASSSGGGQGVGQPQH
12 TRBV2 ASIGGTGEEKLF
13 TRBV18 ASSKTGGSDYEQY
12 TRBV5-8 ASSFKRETYEQY
15 TRBV4-3 ASSQDRSGRSYNEQF
10 TRBV7-2 ASRDRGGGQY
15 TRBV29-1 SARNRRERSSYNEQF
13 TRBV11-1 ASSLEGANKNIQY
11 TRBV7-2 ASSFRDGEKLF
12 TRBV27 ASSIAGGPYEQY
13 TRBV7-9 ASSLSEGSSYEQY
12 TRBV19 ASSTDRTGNTIY
13 TRBV7-3 ASSLTETIWTEAF
11 TRBV10-1 ASSVGQTETQY
12 TRBV2 ASSGEGVGSPLH
14 TRBV7-8 ASSLTVRGGQETQY
11 TRBV4-3 ASSQLTSYEQY
11 TRBV28 AARDSSYNEQF
16 TRBV21-1 ASSKKDRGLINNTEAF
11 TRBV9 ASSPGTANEQF
14 TRBV3-1/TRBV3-2 ASSQFPGDRDEKLF
10 TRBV5-6 ASGLDRDGYT
10 TRBV27 ASGVGGQPQH
10 TRBV10-2 ASSDRGFGYT
10 TRBV10-1 ASSDLDGRAF
12 TRBV28 ASSPTGSMNIQY
14 TRBV15 ATSRDLLAGGLEQY
12 TRBV19 ASSIVLAGYGYT
12 TRBV5-4 ASSFGTGGEKLF
13 TRBV29-1 SVGRLAGESYEQY
11 TRBV5-1 ASSLGPNQPQH
15 TRBV4-1 ASSQDPPLAGAYEQY
13 TRBV11-2 ASSATTGGAPEAF
13 TRBV5-4 ASSLQRMRTDTQY
12 TRBV6-4 ASSDSAGGYGYT
11 TRBV18 ASSPKSGGELF
15 TRBV27 ASSLFTPRTSSSEQF